The 25 T cell receptor beta chains given below trace back to one sample, sequenced in a study of blood T cell repertoires in COVID-19. Assay used: immunoSEQ multiplex PCR; TCRdb lists only in-frame clones, some missing. Of 88,000 or so clones listed, roughly 77% are singletons. What was sequenced was peripheral blood. These receptors all come from a human donor in a cohort sampled during active COVID-19.

This clone was detected only once. The chain has TRBV7-2 and TRBJ2-1, with 11 bases lining up with TRBD2. The CDR3 is 15 residues long. Germline assignment: CDR1 SGHTA and CDR2 FQGNSA. J was trimmed by 8 bases and V by 1 base; bases with no gene match: 4. This chain's CDR3 is CASSLELAGVHEQFF. CDR3 nucleotide sequence: TGTGCCAGCAGCTTAGAACTAGCGGGAGTACATGAGCAGTTCTTC.

V is TRBV28 and J is TRBJ2-1, with no clear D. Germline CDR1 MDHEN, CDR2 SYDVKM. The CDR3 covers 11 residues. V was cut by 1 base and J by 10 bases, with 5 bases left in between. The CDR3 loop reads CASSLYREQFF. For the CDR3, the DNA is TGTGCCAGCAGTTTATACCGGGAGCAGTTCTTC. The full variable domain, completed using reference TRBV28 and TRBJ2-1, is DVKVTQSSRYLVKRTGEKVFLECVQDMDHENMFWYRQDPGLGLRLIYFSYDVKMKEKGDIPEGYSVSREKKERFSLILESASTNQTSMYLCASSLYREQFFGPGTRLTVL.

The chain carries TRBV18 and TRBJ2-7, with D possibly matching TRBD1 (5 bases). Germline assignment: CDR1 KGHSH and CDR2 LQKENI. CDR3 length: 15 amino acids. V was pared by 1 base and J by 2 bases, with 12 bases between. CDR3 DNA sequence: TGTGCCAGCTCACCACGCGGCAGGGAACCCTACGAGCAGTACTTC. Translating gives CASSPRGREPYEQYF.

V is TRBV6-5 and J is TRBJ2-5, with 8 nucleotides matching TRBD1. This CDR3 has 15 amino acids. Germline-derived CDR1 and CDR2 are MNHEY and SVGAGI. V lost 2 bases and J lost 7; bases outside the gene matches: 9. CDR3 DNA: TGTGCCAGCAGTTACCGGGACAGGCCGGATGTGACCCAGTACTTC. It translates to CASSYRDRPDVTQYF.

V is TRBV19 and J is TRBJ1-1; 7 nucleotides align to TRBD1. The length of the CDR3 is 14 residues. Germline V gene sequence: CDR1 LNHDA, CDR2 SQIVND (reference sequence). The ends lost 9 bases at V and 1 base at J; junction bases unmatched: 8. As DNA, the CDR3 is TGTGCCAGCAAGGGACAGATTACGAACACTGAAGCTTTCTTT. Protein: CASKGQITNTEAFF. Supplemented by reference TRBV19 and TRBJ1-1, the full variable domain reads DGGITQSPKYLFRKEGQNVTLSCEQNLNHDAMYWYRQDPGQGLRLIYYSQIVNDFQKGDIAEGYSVSREKKESFPLTVTSAQKNPTAFYLCASKGQITNTEAFFGQGTRLTVV.

The chain couples TRBV3-1 (or the pseudogene TRBV3-2) to TRBJ2-1; 8 bases align to TRBD2. Germline CDR1 and CDR2: LGHDT and YNNKEL (reference sequence). Germline trimming cut 4 bases from V and 7 bases from J; bases unmatched to any gene: 9. CDR3 size: 15 residues. CDR3 DNA sequence: TGTGCCAGCAGCCTCTCCGGGAGGGAGTGGAATGAGCAGTTCTTC. Translated: CASSLSGREWNEQFF.

V is TRBV29-1 and J is TRBJ2-1, with D hard to call. The CDR3 consists of 12 residues. V lost 3 bases to trimming and J lost 4 bases, with 7 bases between them. Germline-derived CDR1 and CDR2 are SQVTM and ANQGSEA. CDR3 DNA sequence: TGCAGCGTTGAGTGGCAGTACAATGAGCAGTTCTTC. Its translation: CSVEWQYNEQFF.

This chain links TRBV24-1 with TRBJ2-7, with D perhaps matching TRBD2 (5 bases). The V end lost 6 bases, the J end lost 3 bases, and 8 bases lay between the germline ends. The germline V gene has CDR1 KGHDR and CDR2 SFDVKD. CDR3 length equals 12 residues. CDR3 amino acids: CATSPGDYEQYF. The CDR3, as DNA: TGTGCCACCAGTCCCGGGGACTACGAGCAGTACTTC.

The rearrangement links TRBV10-2 to TRBJ1-4, with unresolved D. The CDR3 runs to 15 residues. The ends were cut back, 10 bases at V and 6 bases at J, with 21 bases in the middle. Germline V CDR1 and CDR2: WSHSY, SAAADI. The CDR3 coding sequence is TGCGCCACCAGAGCCGGGGTAGGAATTGATGAAAAACTGTTTTTT. Translated: CATRAGVGIDEKLFF.

This clone was observed a single time. This chain's CDR3 is CASSLEGDRATYGYTF. DNA for the CDR3: TGTGCCAGCAGCTTAGAAGGGGACAGGGCCACCTATGGCTACACCTTC. V gene TRBV7-9 combines with J gene TRBJ1-2; 9 nucleotides agree with TRBD1. Germline values: CDR1 SEHNR, CDR2 FQNEAQ (reference sequence). The CDR3 runs 16 residues. J lost 4 bases, V lost 1 base, and 7 bases had no gene match.

The CDR3 DNA reads TGTGCCAGTAAGAAACGGACAGCCCTTAATGAAAAACTGTTTTTT. It encodes CASKKRTALNEKLFF. This sequence joins TRBV19 and TRBJ1-4, with D perhaps matching TRBD1 (6 bases). The CDR3 runs 15 residues. The V gene's germline CDR1 is LNHDA and CDR2 SQIVND (reference sequence). Trimming took off 7 bases at V and 4 bases at J, with 16 bases between the two ends.

The V and J genes are TRBV7-8 and TRBJ2-2; 9 positions match TRBD1. The CDR3 has 16 residues. With V trimmed by 5 bases and J by 3 bases, 7 bases remained unmatched. The germline gives CDR1 SGHVS, CDR2 FQNEAQ. CDR3 loop: CASSRQQGAYTGELFF. DNA of the CDR3: TGTGCCAGCAGCCGACAACAGGGGGCGTACACCGGGGAGCTGTTTTTT. The variable domain in full, completed from reference TRBV7-8 and TRBJ2-2, reads GAGVSQSPRYKVAKRGQDVALRCDPISGHVSLFWYQQALGQGPEFLTYFQNEAQLDKSGLPSDRFFAERPEGSVSTLKIQRTQQEDSAVYLCASSRQQGAYTGELFFGEGSRLTVL.

This sequence joins TRBV9 and TRBJ2-1; 10 nucleotides align to TRBD2. Unmatched junction bases numbered 6, after V lost 6 bases and J lost 3 bases. CDR1 and CDR2 from the germline V gene are SGDLS and YYNGEE. This CDR3 is 15 amino acids long. CDR3 sequence reads: CASTTGTSDYNEQFF. The CDR3, as DNA: TGTGCCAGCACAACCGGGACTAGCGACTACAATGAGCAGTTCTTC.

The chain is built from TRBV4-2 and TRBJ2-2, with D maybe TRBD2 (8 bases). The CDR3 spans 17 residues. Germline V lookup: CDR1 LGHNA, CDR2 YNFKEQ. V lost 1 base and J 6 bases, leaving 18 bases between the germline ends. The CDR3 loop is CASSQGTGRGPPGELFF. The CDR3 DNA sequence: TGTGCCAGCAGCCAAGGGACCGGGAGGGGGCCCCCCGGGGAGCTGTTTTTT.

CDR3 bases: TGCGCCAGCAGAACCGGGACAGGGGGCGGGGAGACCCAGTACTTC. Its translation: CASRTGTGGGETQYF. This chain links TRBV5-1 with TRBJ2-5; 12 nucleotides agree with TRBD1. CDR1 is SGHRS, CDR2 YFSETQ, per germline. The CDR3 extends over 15 amino acids. J lost 5 bases, V lost 5 bases, and 7 bases had no gene match.

The table lists this clone with a count of one. The chain has TRBV27 and TRBJ1-2; maybe TRBD1 (5 bases). The CDR3 consists of 17 residues. V was trimmed by 4 bases and J by 1 base, leaving 19 bases between them. CDR1 and CDR2 from the germline V gene are MNHEY and SMNVEV (reference sequence). The CDR3 region is CASSSSLSAGINYGYTF. The CDR3 region has the DNA TGTGCCAGCAGTTCCTCCCTCTCTGCAGGGATTAACTATGGCTACACCTTC.

V usage is TRBV5-4 and J usage is TRBJ2-5, with D possibly matching TRBD2 (7 bases). Germline values: CDR1 SGHNT, CDR2 YYREEE (reference sequence). The CDR3 consists of 15 residues. V dropped 4 bases and J dropped 5 bases, with 18 bases sitting between them. DNA of the CDR3: TGTGCCAGCAGCCTGAAGGGGGGGGCATGGGAGACCCAGTACTTC. Its protein is CASSLKGGAWETQYF.

The chain uses TRBV5-1 and TRBJ2-3; D perhaps matches TRBD1 (6 bases). This CDR3 contains 14 residues. Looked up from germline, CDR1 is SGHRS and CDR2 is YFSETQ. V lost 4 bases, J lost 2 bases, and 11 bases lay in between. CDR3 in amino acids: CASSADRNTDTQYF. In nucleotides, the CDR3 is TGCGCCAGCAGCGCGGACAGAAACACAGATACGCAGTATTTT. The full variable domain, with the rest looked up from reference TRBV5-1 and TRBJ2-3, is KAGVTQTPRYLIKTRGQQVTLSCSPISGHRSVSWYQQTPGQGLQFLFEYFSETQRNKGNFPGRFSGRQFSNSRSEMNVSTLELGDSALYLCASSADRNTDTQYFGPGTRLTVL.

The J gene is TRBJ2-5, the V gene TRBV5-1, with TRBD1 matching 11 bases. This CDR3 is 14 amino acids long. V lost 7 bases to trimming and J lost 4 bases; unmatched junction nucleotides: 6. CDR1 is SGHRS and CDR2 is YFSETQ in the germline V gene. CDR3 region: CASWGQGVGETQYF. CDR3 nucleotide sequence: TGCGCCAGCTGGGGACAGGGGGTTGGAGAGACCCAGTACTTC.

This sequence joins TRBV27 and TRBJ1-5; D is ambiguous. V gave up 5 bases and J gave up 3 bases, with 11 bases separating them. This CDR3 region has 14 residues. Germline assignment: CDR1 MNHEY and CDR2 SMNVEV (reference sequence). CDR3 DNA sequence: TGTGCCAGCAGTCCCAGCCTAGACAATCAGCCCCAGCATTTT. This codes for CASSPSLDNQPQHF.

This sequence joins TRBV21-1 and TRBJ2-5; TRBD2 is the table's D call, not checked against the DNA. TRBV21-1 is shown as a pseudogene. The CDR3 spans 17 residues. In DNA form, the CDR3 reads TGTGCCAGCAGTATTCTGCCCTCGGGGTGTTATCAAGAGACCCAGTACTTC. Translating gives CASSILPSGCYQETQYF.

V usage is TRBV3-1 (or the pseudogene TRBV3-2) and J usage is TRBJ1-3; D call uncertain. From germline, CDR1 is LGHDT and CDR2 YNNKEL (reference sequence). The CDR3 consists of 16 residues. The V end was cut by 0 bases, the J end by 0 bases, with 9 bases between. The CDR3, as DNA: TGTGCCAGCAGCCAAGAATCGGGTAGCTCTGGAAACACCATATATTTT. It yields the protein CASSQESGSSGNTIYF.

This chain connects TRBV7-6 to TRBJ1-2; weak D call: TRBD1 (6 bases). V dropped 5 bases and J dropped 5 bases, with 12 bases sitting between them. From germline, CDR1 is SGHVS and CDR2 FNYEAQ. The CDR3 is made up of 13 amino acids. CDR3 DNA sequence: TGTGCCAGCAGCCCAATACAGGGTTATGGCTACACCTTC. This encodes CASSPIQGYGYTF. Complete variable domain (other parts from reference TRBV7-6 and TRBJ1-2): GAGVSQSPRYKVTKRGQDVALRCDPISGHVSLYWYRQALGQGPEFLTYFNYEAQQDKSGLPNDRFSAERPEGSISTLTIQRTEQRDSAMYRCASSPIQGYGYTFGSGTRLTVV.

The chain recombines TRBV7-2 with TRBJ2-5; 7 nucleotides match TRBD2. CDR1 is SGHTA and CDR2 is FQGNSA in the germline V gene. The CDR3 extends over 16 amino acids. The junction had 12 bases not matched to a gene; V was cut back by 3 bases and J by 5 bases. The CDR3 sequence is CASSFSAGEAWETQYF. CDR3 coding DNA: TGTGCCAGCAGCTTCTCGGCGGGAGAAGCGTGGGAGACCCAGTACTTC.

The table lists this clone with a count of one. This chain connects TRBV18 to TRBJ2-5, with D possibly TRBD1 on 5 matching bases. V was pared by 0 bases and J by 1 base, with 9 bases between. The CDR3 is 15 residues long. Germline V gene lookup returns CDR1 KGHSH and CDR2 LQKENI. CDR3 in amino acids: CASSPPSRAQETQYF. The CDR3 nucleotides are TGTGCCAGCTCACCACCGAGCAGGGCCCAAGAGACCCAGTACTTC.